The entry below gives a single T cell receptor beta chain sequence along with its context. CDR1 and CDR2 (germline): SGHDT, YYEEEE. Trimming pared 0 bases from V and 0 bases from J, leaving 13 bases between. The CDR3 has 16 residues. Sequencing was performed with immunoSEQ multiplex PCR; in TCRdb, only in-frame clones are kept and a portion is missing. The sample yields 40,000 to 55,000 clones, over 85% seen once. This specimen belongs to a study of T cell responses to AZD1222 COVID-19 vaccine. Second doses were pooled across both intervals (about 4 or about 12 weeks). This chain uses TRBV5-6 with TRBJ2-7, with D unresolved. Specimen: peripheral blood, collected 28 days after the second AZD1222 dose. The sequence derives from an adult who received the AZD1222 COVID-19 vaccine. CDR3 in DNA: TGTGCCAGCAGCTTGGGTCAAGGCTACAACTCCTACGAGCAGTACTTC. Amino acids: CASSLGQGYNSYEQYF.